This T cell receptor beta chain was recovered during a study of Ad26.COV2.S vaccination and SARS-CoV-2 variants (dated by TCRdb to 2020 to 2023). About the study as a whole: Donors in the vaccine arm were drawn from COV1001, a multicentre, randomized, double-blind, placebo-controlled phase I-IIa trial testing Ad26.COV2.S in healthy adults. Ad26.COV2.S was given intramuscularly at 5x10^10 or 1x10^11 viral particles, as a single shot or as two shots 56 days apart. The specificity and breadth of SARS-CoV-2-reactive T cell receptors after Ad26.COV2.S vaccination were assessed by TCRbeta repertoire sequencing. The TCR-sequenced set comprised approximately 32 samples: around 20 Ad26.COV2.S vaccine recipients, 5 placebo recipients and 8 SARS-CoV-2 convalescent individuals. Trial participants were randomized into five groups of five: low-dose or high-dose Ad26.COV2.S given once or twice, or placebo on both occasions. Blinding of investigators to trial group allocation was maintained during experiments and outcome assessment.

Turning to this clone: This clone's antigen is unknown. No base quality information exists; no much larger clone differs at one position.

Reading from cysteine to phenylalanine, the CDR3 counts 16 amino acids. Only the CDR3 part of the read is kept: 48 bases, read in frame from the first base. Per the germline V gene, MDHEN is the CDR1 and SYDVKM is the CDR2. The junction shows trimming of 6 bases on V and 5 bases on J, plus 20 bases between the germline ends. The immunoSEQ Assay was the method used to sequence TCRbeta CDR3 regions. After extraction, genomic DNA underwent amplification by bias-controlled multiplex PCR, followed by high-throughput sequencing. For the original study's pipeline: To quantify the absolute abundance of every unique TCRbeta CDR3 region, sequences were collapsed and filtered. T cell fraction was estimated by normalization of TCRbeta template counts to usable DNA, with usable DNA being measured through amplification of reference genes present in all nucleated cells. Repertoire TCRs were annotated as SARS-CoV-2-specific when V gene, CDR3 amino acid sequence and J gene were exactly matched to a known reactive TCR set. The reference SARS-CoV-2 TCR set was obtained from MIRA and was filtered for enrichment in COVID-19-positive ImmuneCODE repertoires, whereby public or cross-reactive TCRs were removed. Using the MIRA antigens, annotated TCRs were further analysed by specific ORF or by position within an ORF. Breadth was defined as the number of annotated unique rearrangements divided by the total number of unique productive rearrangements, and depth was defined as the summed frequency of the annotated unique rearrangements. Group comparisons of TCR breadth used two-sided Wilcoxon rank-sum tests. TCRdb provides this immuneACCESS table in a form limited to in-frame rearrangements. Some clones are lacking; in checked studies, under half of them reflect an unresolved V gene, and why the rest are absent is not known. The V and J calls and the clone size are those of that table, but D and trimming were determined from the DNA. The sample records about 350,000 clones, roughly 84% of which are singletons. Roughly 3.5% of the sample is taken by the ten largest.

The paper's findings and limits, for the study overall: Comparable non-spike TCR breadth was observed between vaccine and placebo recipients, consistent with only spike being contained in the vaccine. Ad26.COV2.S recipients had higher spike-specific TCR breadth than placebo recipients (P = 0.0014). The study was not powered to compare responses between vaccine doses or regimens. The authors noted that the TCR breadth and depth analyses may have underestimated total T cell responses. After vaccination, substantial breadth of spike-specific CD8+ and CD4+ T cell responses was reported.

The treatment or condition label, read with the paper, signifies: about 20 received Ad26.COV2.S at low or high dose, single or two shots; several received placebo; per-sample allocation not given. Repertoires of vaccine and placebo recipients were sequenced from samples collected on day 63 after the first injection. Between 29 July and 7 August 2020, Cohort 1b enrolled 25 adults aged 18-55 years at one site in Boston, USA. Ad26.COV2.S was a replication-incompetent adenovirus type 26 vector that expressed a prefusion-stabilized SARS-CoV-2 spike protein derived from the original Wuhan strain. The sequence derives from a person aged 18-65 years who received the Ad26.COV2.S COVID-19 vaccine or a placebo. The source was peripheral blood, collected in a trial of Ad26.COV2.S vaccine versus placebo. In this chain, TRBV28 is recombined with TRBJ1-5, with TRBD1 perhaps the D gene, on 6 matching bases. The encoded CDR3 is CASRSGLSRGDQPQHF. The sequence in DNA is TGTGCCAGCAGGAGCGGGCTCTCAAGGGGGGATCAGCCCCAGCATTTT. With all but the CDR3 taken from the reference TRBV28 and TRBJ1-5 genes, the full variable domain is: DVKVTQSSRYLVKRTGEKVFLECVQDMDHENMFWYRQDPGLGLRLIYFSYDVKMKEKGDIPEGYSVSREKKERFSLILESASTNQTSMYLCASRSGLSRGDQPQHFGDGTRLSIL.